A single T cell receptor (beta chain) is shown here with its context. Repertoires were generated with immunoSEQ multiplex PCR, while TCRdb's copy carries only in-frame clones and drops some. This table holds roughly 35,000 clones. The data derive from a study of T cells in women clearing cervical HPV infection. Study summary: Donors had HPV16-related CIN3 or worse; 2 had invasive cancer. Control women cleared a single incident HPV16 infection within 12 months.

What was sequenced was blood buffy coat. This TCR derives from a woman aged 18 to 75 with a cervical HPV16 infection that either progressed to CIN3+ or cleared (not recorded which).

CDR3 protein: CASISGGPSDTQYF. The covered CDR3 bases are TGTGCCAGCATTAGCGGGGGGCCTAGTGATACG. This rearrangement joins TRBV6-2 or TRBV6-3 to TRBJ2-3, with 10 positions matching TRBD2. The read ends 3 residues early relative to the CDR3; the germline J gene fills the gap. Trimming removed 7 bases from V and 6 bases from J; junction bases left unmatched: 7. Germline values: CDR1 MNHEY, CDR2 SVGEGT. The CDR3 covers 14 residues.